This T cell receptor beta chain was observed in a study of T cells in Graves' hyperthyroidism and ophthalmopathy. Overall study results and limits: Most thyroid clonotypes that were expanded above 0.001 also turned up in blood.

This clonotype has more than one count but fewer than ten. Its matching antigen is unknown. The length of the CDR3 is 15 residues. CDR1 is SNHLY, CDR2 FYNNEI, per germline. V was pared by 7 bases and J by 3 bases, with 6 bases of the junction left unmatched. TCR beta CDR3 regions were amplified from RNA. RT-PCR in the first round (using the HTBI primer set) targeted the TCR CDR3. TCRdb analysed the multiplex PCR reads with MiXCR anew, one entry per CDR3 protein. In the table there are hundreds of thousands of distinct CDR3 sequences, just under 15% of which are singletons. Sequenced input: blood. This TCR was recovered from a woman aged 30 to 39 with Graves' hyperthyroidism. The V and J genes are TRBV2 and TRBJ2-3; TRBD1 matches at 11 bases. CDR3 sequence: CASTMDRGRTDTQYF. CDR3 in DNA: TGTGCCAGCACCATGGACAGGGGGCGTACAGATACGCAGTATTTT.